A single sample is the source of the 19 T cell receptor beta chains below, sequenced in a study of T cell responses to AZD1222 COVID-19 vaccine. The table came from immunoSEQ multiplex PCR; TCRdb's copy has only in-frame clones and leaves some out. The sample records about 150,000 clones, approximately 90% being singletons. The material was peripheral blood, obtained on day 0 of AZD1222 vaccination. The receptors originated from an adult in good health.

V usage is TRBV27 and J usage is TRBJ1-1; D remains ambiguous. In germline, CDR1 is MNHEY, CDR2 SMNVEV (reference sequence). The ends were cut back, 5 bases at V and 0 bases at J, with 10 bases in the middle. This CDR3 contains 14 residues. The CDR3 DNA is TGTGCCAGCAGTCCCCGATCTATGAACACTGAAGCTTTCTTT. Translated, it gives CASSPRSMNTEAFF.

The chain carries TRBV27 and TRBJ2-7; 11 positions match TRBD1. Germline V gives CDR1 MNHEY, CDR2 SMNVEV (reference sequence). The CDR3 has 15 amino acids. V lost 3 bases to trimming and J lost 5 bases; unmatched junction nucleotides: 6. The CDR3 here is CASSFSGQGVHEQYF. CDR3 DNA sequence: TGTGCCAGCAGTTTCTCGGGACAGGGGGTCCACGAGCAGTACTTC.

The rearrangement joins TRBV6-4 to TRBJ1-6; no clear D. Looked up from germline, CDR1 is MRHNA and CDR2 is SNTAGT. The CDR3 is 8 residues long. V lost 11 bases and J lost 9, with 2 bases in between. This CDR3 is CAFSPLHF. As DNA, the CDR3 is TGTGCCTTTTCACCCCTCCACTTT.

The CDR3 loop is CASSRDRGDQPQHF. The CDR3 DNA reads as TGTGCCAGCAGTCGGGACAGGGGAGATCAGCCCCAGCATTTT. The gene calls are TRBV9 and TRBJ1-5; 10 nucleotides match TRBD1. Trimming removed 5 bases from V and 5 bases from J; junction bases left unmatched: 4. CDR3 length: 14 amino acids. Germline CDR1 reads SGDLS; CDR2 reads YYNGEE.

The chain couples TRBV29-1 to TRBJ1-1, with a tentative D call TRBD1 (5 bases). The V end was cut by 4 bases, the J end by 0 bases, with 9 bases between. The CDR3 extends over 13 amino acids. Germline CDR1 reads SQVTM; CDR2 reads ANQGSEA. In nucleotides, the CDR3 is TGCAGCGTTGCAGGGAAAATGAACACTGAAGCTTTCTTT. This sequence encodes CSVAGKMNTEAFF.

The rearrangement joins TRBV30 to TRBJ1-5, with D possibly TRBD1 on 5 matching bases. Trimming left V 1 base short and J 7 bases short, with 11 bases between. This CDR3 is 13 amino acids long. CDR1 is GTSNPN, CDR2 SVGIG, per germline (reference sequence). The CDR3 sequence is CAWSAGVGQPQHF. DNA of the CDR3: TGTGCCTGGAGTGCGGGGGTGGGGCAGCCCCAGCATTTT.

CDR3 loop: CASSLDWQPFGPDTQYF. The CDR3 DNA is TGTGCCAGCAGCTTGGATTGGCAACCCTTTGGGCCAGATACGCAGTATTTT. V usage is TRBV5-4 and J usage is TRBJ2-3; D unclear. Trimming took 0 bases from V and 4 from J, leaving 18 bases between them. Germline V CDR1 and CDR2: SGHNT, YYREEE (reference sequence). This CDR3 spans 17 amino acids.

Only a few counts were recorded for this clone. CDR3: CASLPGSGNTIYF. Written as DNA, the CDR3 is TGTGCCAGCCTGCCAGGGTCTGGAAACACCATATATTTT. The genes are TRBV7-9 and TRBJ1-3; D is perhaps TRBD1 (5 bases). In germline, CDR1 is SEHNR, CDR2 FQNEAQ (reference sequence). Trimming removed 8 bases at V and 1 base at J, with 9 bases between. There are 13 residues in the CDR3. Variable domain in full (rest from reference TRBV7-9 and TRBJ1-3): DTGVSQNPRHKITKRGQNVTFRCDPISEHNRLYWYRQTLGQGPEFLTYFQNEAQLEKSRLLSDRFSAERPKGSFSTLEIQRTEQGDSAMYLCASLPGSGNTIYFGEGSWLTVV.

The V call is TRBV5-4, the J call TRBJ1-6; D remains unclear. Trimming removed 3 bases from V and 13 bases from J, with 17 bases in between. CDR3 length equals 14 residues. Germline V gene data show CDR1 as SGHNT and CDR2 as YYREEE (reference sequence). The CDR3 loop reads CASSSAGGFGPLHF. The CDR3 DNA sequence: TGTGCCAGCAGCTCGGCGGGCGGGTTTGGGCCCCTCCACTTT.

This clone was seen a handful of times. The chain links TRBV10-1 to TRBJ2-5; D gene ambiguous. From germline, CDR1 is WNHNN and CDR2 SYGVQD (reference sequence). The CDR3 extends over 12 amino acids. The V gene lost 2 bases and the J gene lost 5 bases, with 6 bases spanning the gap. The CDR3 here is CASSENLETQYF. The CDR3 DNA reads TGCGCCAGCAGTGAGAACCTGGAGACCCAGTACTTC.

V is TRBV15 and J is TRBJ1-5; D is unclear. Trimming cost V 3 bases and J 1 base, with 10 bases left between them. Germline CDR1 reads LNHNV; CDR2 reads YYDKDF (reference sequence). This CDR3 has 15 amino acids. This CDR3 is CATSSERQSNQPQHF. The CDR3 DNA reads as TGTGCCACCAGCAGCGAGCGGCAAAGCAATCAGCCCCAGCATTTT.

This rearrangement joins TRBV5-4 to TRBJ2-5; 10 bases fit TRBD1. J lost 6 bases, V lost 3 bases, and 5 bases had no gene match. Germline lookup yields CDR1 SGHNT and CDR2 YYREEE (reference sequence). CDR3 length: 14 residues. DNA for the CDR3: TGTGCCAGCAGCTGGGGACAGGGGAGCCAGACCCAGTACTTC. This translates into CASSWGQGSQTQYF.

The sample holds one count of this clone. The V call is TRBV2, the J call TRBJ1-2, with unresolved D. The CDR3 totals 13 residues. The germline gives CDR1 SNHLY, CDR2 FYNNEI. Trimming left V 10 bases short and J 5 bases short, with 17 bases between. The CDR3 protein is CATRGPVSYGYTF. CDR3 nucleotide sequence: TGTGCCACGCGAGGGCCGGTATCTTATGGCTACACCTTC.

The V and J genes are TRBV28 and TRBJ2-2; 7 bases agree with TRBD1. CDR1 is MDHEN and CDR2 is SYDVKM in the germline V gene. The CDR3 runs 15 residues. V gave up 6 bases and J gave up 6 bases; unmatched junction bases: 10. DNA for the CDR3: TGTGCCAGCAGCCTGATCCTAGGGACAGCCGGGGAGCTGTTTTTT. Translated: CASSLILGTAGELFF.

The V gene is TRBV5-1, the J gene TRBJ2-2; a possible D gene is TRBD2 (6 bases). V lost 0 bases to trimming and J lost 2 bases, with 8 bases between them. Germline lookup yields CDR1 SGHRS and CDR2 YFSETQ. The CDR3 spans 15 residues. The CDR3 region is CASSLELANTGELFF. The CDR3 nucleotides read TGCGCCAGCAGCTTGGAACTAGCCAACACCGGGGAGCTGTTTTTT. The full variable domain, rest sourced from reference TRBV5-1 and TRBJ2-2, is KAGVTQTPRYLIKTRGQQVTLSCSPISGHRSVSWYQQTPGQGLQFLFEYFSETQRNKGNFPGRFSGRQFSNSRSEMNVSTLELGDSALYLCASSLELANTGELFFGEGSRLTVL.

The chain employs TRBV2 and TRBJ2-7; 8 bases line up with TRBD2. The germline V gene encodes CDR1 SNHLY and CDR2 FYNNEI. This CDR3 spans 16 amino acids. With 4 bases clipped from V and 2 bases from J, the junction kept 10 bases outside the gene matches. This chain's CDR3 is CASSVAAGTSTYEQYF. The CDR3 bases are TGTGCCAGCAGTGTGGCAGCCGGGACTAGTACCTACGAGCAGTACTTC.

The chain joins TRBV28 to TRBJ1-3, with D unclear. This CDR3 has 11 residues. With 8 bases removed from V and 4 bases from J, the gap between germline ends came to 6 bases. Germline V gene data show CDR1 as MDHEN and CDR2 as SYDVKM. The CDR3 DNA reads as TGTGCCAGCGCAGAAGGAAACACCATATATTTT. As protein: CASAEGNTIYF.

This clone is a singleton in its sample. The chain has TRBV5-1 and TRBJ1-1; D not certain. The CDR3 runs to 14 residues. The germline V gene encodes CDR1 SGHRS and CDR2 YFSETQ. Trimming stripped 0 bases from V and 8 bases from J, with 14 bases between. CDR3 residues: CASSLGQPRIEAFF. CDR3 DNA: TGCGCCAGCAGCTTGGGGCAGCCTCGAATCGAAGCTTTCTTT.

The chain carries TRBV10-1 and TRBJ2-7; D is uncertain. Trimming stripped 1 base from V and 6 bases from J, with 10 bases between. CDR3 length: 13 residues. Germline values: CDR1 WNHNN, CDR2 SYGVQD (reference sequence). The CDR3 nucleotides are TGCGCCAGCAGTGAGTGGGTAGGCAGCGAGCAGTACTTC. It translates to CASSEWVGSEQYF.